Presented here are 20 T cell receptor beta chains from one specimen sequenced in a study of blood T cell repertoires in COVID-19. Generated by immunoSEQ multiplex PCR, the TCRdb table keeps only in-frame clones and is missing some. The sample consists of tens of thousands of clones, 70% to 90% of them appearing once. Sequences were obtained from peripheral blood. The receptors originated from a man in his sixties or seventies with acute or convalescent COVID-19.

V usage is TRBV6-5 and J usage is TRBJ1-5, with D tentatively TRBD1 (6 bases). The germline V and J ends were trimmed by 4 bases and 2 bases, with 12 bases remaining between them. CDR1 and CDR2 (germline): MNHEY, SVGAGI. This CDR3 has 15 residues. The CDR3 protein is CASSFRDTGNQPQHF. CDR3 DNA: TGTGCCAGCAGTTTCCGGGACACGGGCAATCAGCCCCAGCATTTT.

The chain recombines TRBV18 with TRBJ2-7, with 9 bases that match TRBD2. Germline V gene data show CDR1 as KGHSH and CDR2 as LQKENI. Losses at the gene ends were 4 bases for V and 0 bases for J; bases not matched to a gene: 4. The CDR3 runs to 15 residues. The CDR3 nucleotides read TGTGCCAGCTCACTTAGCGGGGGAGGCTCCTACGAGCAGTACTTC. Translated: CASSLSGGGSYEQYF. Full variable domain (remainder filled in from reference TRBV18 and TRBJ2-7): NAGVMQNPRHLVRRRGQEARLRCSPMKGHSHVYWYRQLPEEGLKFMVYLQKENIIDESGMPKERFSAEFPKEGPSILRIQQVVRGDSAAYFCASSLSGGGSYEQYFGPGTRLTVT.

This chain uses TRBV24-1 with TRBJ2-1; D gene ambiguous. V gave up 0 bases and J gave up 6 bases, with 11 bases separating them. CDR3 size: 15 residues. Germline CDR1 and CDR2: KGHDR and SFDVKD. CDR3 in DNA: TGTGCCACCAGTGATTTGGGGTTCGCAGGCAATGAGCAGTTCTTC. Amino acid sequence: CATSDLGFAGNEQFF.

The chain couples TRBV19 to TRBJ1-5; 9 bases are a match to TRBD1. The CDR3 totals 17 residues. The germline V gene encodes CDR1 LNHDA and CDR2 SQIVND (reference sequence). Trimming at V came to 3 bases and at J to 3 bases, leaving 9 bases not matched to a gene. The CDR3 is CASSIIQGATLNQPQHF. DNA of the CDR3: TGTGCCAGTAGTATCATACAGGGGGCTACCCTCAATCAGCCCCAGCATTTT.

The chain carries TRBV5-1 and TRBJ1-6; D is unclear. The CDR3 length is 15 residues. Germline V gene sequence: CDR1 SGHRS, CDR2 YFSETQ. V shed 3 bases and J shed 3 bases, with 10 bases lying between them. CDR3 in DNA: TGCGCCAGCAGCTCCCAGGCAGTCTATAATTCACCCCTCCACTTT. Encoded protein: CASSSQAVYNSPLHF.

The chain recombines TRBV3-1 (or the pseudogene TRBV3-2) with TRBJ2-3; 7 bases agree with TRBD2. J gave up 5 bases and V 4 bases, and 0 bases lay outside the gene matches. The germline V gene has CDR1 LGHDT and CDR2 YNNKEL (reference sequence). The length of the CDR3 is 12 residues. The CDR3 loop is CASSPGGDTQYF. The CDR3, as DNA: TGTGCCAGCAGCCCGGGGGGAGATACGCAGTATTTT.

The chain has TRBV28 and TRBJ2-7; D is perhaps TRBD1 (5 bases). This CDR3 has 15 residues. The ends were cut back, 2 bases at V and 0 bases at J, with 11 bases in the middle. The germline V gene has CDR1 MDHEN and CDR2 SYDVKM. The CDR3 protein is CASSLSTGTSYEQYF. The DNA for the CDR3 is TGTGCCAGCAGTTTAAGTACAGGAACCTCCTACGAGCAGTACTTC.

The V and J genes are TRBV11-3 and TRBJ2-1; TRBD1 matches 9 bases. With V trimmed by 4 bases and J by 0 bases, 1 base remained unmatched. The CDR3 is 15 amino acids. CDR1 SGHNT and CDR2 YENEEA come from the germline V gene. CDR3 sequence (DNA): TGTGCCAGCAGCTCGGGACAGGGCTCCTACAATGAGCAGTTCTTC. This gives the protein CASSSGQGSYNEQFF.

The J gene is TRBJ1-1, the V gene TRBV6-6; D is unclear. Germline CDR1 and CDR2: MNHNY and SVGAGI (reference sequence). V lost 2 bases and J lost 5, with 12 bases in between. The CDR3 has 14 amino acids. The CDR3 coding sequence is TGTGCCAGCAGTTACGACTCCTCGGGGACTGAAGCTTTCTTT. Translated, it gives CASSYDSSGTEAFF.

J is TRBJ2-3 and V is TRBV5-1, with D possibly matching TRBD1 (5 bases). This CDR3 is built from 14 residues. Germline V gene lookup returns CDR1 SGHRS and CDR2 YFSETQ. V lost 2 bases to trimming and J lost 4 bases, with 11 bases between them. The CDR3 DNA follows: TGCGCCAGCAGCTTCTCATGGGGCGCAGATACGCAGTATTTT. This encodes CASSFSWGADTQYF.

V is TRBV6-5 and J is TRBJ1-1, with TRBD1 identical over 7 bases. V lost 7 bases to trimming and J lost 2 bases; unmatched junction nucleotides: 7. The germline CDR1 and CDR2 sequences are MNHEY and SVGAGI. This CDR3 contains 14 residues. The CDR3 region has the DNA TGTGCCAGCACCTTGACAGGGCCTAACACTGAAGCTTTCTTT. This translates into CASTLTGPNTEAFF.

Here the CDR3 reads CASSLGQPPDTQYF. CDR3 in DNA: TGCGCCAGCAGCTTAGGACAACCGCCAGATACGCAGTATTTT. V gene TRBV5-1 combines with J gene TRBJ2-3; tentatively, D is TRBD1 (5 bases). The germline V and J ends were trimmed by 2 bases and 4 bases, with 11 bases remaining between them. Germline assignment: CDR1 SGHRS and CDR2 YFSETQ. The CDR3 covers 14 residues.

DNA of the CDR3: TGTGCCAGTAGTATTCAGGAGAACACTGAAGCTTTCTTT. This sequence encodes CASSIQENTEAFF. The chain has TRBV19 and TRBJ1-1; D gene ambiguous. Germline V gives CDR1 LNHDA, CDR2 SQIVND (reference sequence). CDR3 length: 13 residues. V lost 3 bases to trimming and J lost 1 base, with 6 bases between them.

The gene calls are TRBV5-1 and TRBJ2-7; maybe TRBD2 (6 bases). Trimming stripped 5 bases from V and 7 bases from J, with 16 bases between. This CDR3 is built from 13 residues. The germline gives CDR1 SGHRS, CDR2 YFSETQ. CDR3 sequence (DNA): TGCGCCAGCAGAGACCTCTCGGGGGAAGAGCAGTACTTC. Translating gives CASRDLSGEEQYF.

V is TRBV19 and J is TRBJ1-2; a weak D match, TRBD1 (5 bases). CDR3 length equals 15 residues. Germline V gene lookup returns CDR1 LNHDA and CDR2 SQIVND (reference sequence). Trimming left V 6 bases short and J 1 base short, with 15 bases between. The CDR3 loop reads CASSPKRGGNYGYTF. The CDR3 DNA sequence: TGTGCCAGTAGCCCCAAACGGGGGGGTAACTATGGCTACACCTTC.

This chain connects TRBV28 to TRBJ2-3, with 8 bases aligning to TRBD1. The CDR3 totals 15 residues. Germline lookup yields CDR1 MDHEN and CDR2 SYDVKM. Losses at the gene ends were 5 bases for V and 2 bases for J; bases not matched to a gene: 6. CDR3 DNA: TGTGCCAGCAGTCCAGGGGGCGCCCCCACAGATACGCAGTATTTT. It is translated as CASSPGGAPTDTQYF. The full variable domain, its missing parts supplied by reference TRBV28 and TRBJ2-3, is DVKVTQSSRYLVKRTGEKVFLECVQDMDHENMFWYRQDPGLGLRLIYFSYDVKMKEKGDIPEGYSVSREKKERFSLILESASTNQTSMYLCASSPGGAPTDTQYFGPGTRLTVL.

The rearrangement links TRBV7-2 to TRBJ2-3; possible D gene TRBD2, 7 bases. CDR3 length: 13 amino acids. V lost 8 bases to trimming and J lost 5 bases, with 14 bases between them. Germline V gives CDR1 SGHTA, CDR2 FQGNSA. CDR3 region: CASAGGPGDTQYF. DNA for the CDR3: TGTGCCAGCGCCGGGGGGCCGGGAGATACGCAGTATTTT.

The rearrangement uses TRBV5-4 and TRBJ1-1, with 8 nucleotides matching TRBD1. CDR3 size: 15 residues. Germline CDR1 is SGHNT and CDR2 is YYREEE (reference sequence). The V segment lost 4 bases and the J segment 5 bases; nucleotides outside the gene matches: 10. The CDR3 is CASSLPGQGGTEAFF. The CDR3 nucleotides are TGTGCCAGCAGCCTTCCTGGACAGGGTGGAACTGAAGCTTTCTTT.

The chain is built from TRBV4-1 and TRBJ1-4; possibly TRBD1 for D (5 bases). CDR3 length: 15 residues. CDR1 is MGHRA and CDR2 is YSYEKL in the germline V gene. The V and J ends lost 1 base and 8 bases respectively, with 14 bases between them. The CDR3 reads CASSQAPRVAEKLFF. The CDR3 region has the DNA TGCGCCAGCAGCCAAGCACCCAGGGTTGCCGAAAAACTGTTTTTT.

This chain uses TRBV11-2 with TRBJ2-1; D may be TRBD2 (5 bases). Trimming left V 7 bases short and J 5 bases short, with 21 bases between. This CDR3 is built from 16 residues. CDR1 and CDR2 (germline): SGHAT, FQNNGV. The CDR3 nucleotides read TGTGCCAGCACCGACATTATTTTAAGGCGGGACAATGAGCAGTTCTTC. It specifies CASTDIILRRDNEQFF.